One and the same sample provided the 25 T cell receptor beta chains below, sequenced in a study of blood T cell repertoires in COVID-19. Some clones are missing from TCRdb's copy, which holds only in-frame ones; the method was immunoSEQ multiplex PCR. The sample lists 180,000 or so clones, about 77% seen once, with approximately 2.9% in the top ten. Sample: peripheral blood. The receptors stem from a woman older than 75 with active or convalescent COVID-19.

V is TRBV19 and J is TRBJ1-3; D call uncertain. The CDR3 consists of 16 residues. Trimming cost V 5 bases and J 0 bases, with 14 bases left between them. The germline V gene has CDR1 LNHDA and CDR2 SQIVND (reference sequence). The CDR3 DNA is TGTGCCAGTAGTCTCCGGCGGTGGGTCTCTGGAAACACCATATATTTT. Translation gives CASSLRRWVSGNTIYF.

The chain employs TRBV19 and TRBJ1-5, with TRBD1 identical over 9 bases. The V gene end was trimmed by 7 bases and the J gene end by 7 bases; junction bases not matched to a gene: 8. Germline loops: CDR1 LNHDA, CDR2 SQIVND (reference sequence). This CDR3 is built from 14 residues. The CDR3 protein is CASTNRGQGQPQHF. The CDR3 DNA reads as TGTGCCAGTACTAACAGGGGGCAAGGGCAGCCCCAGCATTTT.

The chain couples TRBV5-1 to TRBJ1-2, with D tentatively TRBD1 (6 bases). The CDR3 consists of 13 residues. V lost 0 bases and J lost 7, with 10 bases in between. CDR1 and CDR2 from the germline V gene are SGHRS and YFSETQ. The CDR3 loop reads CASSLDRAVGYTF. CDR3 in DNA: TGCGCCAGCAGCTTGGACAGGGCAGTTGGCTACACCTTC.

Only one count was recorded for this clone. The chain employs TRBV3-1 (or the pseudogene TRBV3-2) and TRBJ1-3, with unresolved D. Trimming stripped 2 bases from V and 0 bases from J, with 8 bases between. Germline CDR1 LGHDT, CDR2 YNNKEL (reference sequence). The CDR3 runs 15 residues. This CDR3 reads CASSQTRISGNTIYF. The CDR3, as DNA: TGTGCCAGCAGCCAAACCAGGATCTCTGGAAACACCATATATTTT.

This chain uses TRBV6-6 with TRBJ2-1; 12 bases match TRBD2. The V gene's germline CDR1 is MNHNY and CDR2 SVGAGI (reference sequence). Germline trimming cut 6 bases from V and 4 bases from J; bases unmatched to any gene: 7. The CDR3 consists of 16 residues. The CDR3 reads CASRKTSGGEYNEQFF. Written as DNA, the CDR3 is TGTGCCAGCAGGAAGACTAGCGGGGGAGAATACAATGAGCAGTTCTTC.

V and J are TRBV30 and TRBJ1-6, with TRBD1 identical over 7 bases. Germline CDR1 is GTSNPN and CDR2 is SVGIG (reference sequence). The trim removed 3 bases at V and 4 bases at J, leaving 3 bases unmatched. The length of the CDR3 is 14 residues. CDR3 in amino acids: CAWRRQGYNSPLHF. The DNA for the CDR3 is TGTGCCTGGAGACGACAGGGTTATAATTCACCCCTCCACTTT.

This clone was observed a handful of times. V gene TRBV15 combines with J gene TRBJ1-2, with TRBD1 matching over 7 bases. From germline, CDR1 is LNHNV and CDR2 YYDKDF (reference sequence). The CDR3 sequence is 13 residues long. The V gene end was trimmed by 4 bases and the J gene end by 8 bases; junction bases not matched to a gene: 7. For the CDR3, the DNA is TGTGCCACCAGCAAGGACAGGACGCGAGGCTACACCTTC. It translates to CATSKDRTRGYTF.

CDR3 nucleotide sequence: TGCGCCAGCAGCTTGACACAGGTTAGGACCGGGGAGCTGTTTTTT. Its protein product is CASSLTQVRTGELFF. The rearrangement uses TRBV5-1 and TRBJ2-2; D is perhaps TRBD1 (5 bases). Germline CDR1 SGHRS, CDR2 YFSETQ. This CDR3 has 15 amino acids. Trimming stripped 1 base from V and 5 bases from J, with 12 bases between.

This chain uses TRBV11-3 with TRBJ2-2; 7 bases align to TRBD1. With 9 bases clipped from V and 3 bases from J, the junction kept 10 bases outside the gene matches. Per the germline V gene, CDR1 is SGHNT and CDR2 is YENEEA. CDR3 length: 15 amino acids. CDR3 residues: CASSKTGSHTGELFF. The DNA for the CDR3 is TGTGCCAGTTCGAAGACAGGGTCGCACACCGGGGAGCTGTTTTTT.

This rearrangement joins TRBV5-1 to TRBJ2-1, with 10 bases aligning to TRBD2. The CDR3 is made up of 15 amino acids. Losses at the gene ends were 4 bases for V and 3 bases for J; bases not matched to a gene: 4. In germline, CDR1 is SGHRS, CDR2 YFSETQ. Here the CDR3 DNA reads TGCGCCAGCAGCCTCAGCGGGGGGGGCTACAATGAGCAGTTCTTC. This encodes CASSLSGGGYNEQFF.

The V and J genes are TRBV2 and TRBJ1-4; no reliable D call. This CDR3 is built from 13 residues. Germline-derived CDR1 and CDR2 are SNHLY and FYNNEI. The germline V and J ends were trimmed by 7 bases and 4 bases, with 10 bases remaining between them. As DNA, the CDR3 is TGTGCCAGCACGGACGGGAGTAATGAAAAACTGTTTTTT. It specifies CASTDGSNEKLFF.

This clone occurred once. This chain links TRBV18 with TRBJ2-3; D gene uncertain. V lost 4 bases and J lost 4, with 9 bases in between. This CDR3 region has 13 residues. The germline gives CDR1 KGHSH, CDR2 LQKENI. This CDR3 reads CASSRSEPDTQYF. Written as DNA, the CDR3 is TGTGCCAGCTCACGGAGCGAGCCAGATACGCAGTATTTT.

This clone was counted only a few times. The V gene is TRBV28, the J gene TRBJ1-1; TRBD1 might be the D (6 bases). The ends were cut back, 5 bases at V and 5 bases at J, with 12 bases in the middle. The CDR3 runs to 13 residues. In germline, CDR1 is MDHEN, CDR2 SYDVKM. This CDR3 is CASSGQWGTEAFF. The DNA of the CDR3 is TGTGCCAGCAGTGGACAGTGGGGGACTGAAGCTTTCTTT. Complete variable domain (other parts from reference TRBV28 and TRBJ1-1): DVKVTQSSRYLVKRTGEKVFLECVQDMDHENMFWYRQDPGLGLRLIYFSYDVKMKEKGDIPEGYSVSREKKERFSLILESASTNQTSMYLCASSGQWGTEAFFGQGTRLTVV.

CDR3 in DNA: TGTGCCAGCAGTTTAGGGGGGGGGTCCCGAGATGGCTACACCTTC. Translated: CASSLGGGSRDGYTF. The J gene is TRBJ1-2, the V gene TRBV27; a weak D match, TRBD1 (5 bases). The CDR3 runs to 15 residues. Germline-derived CDR1 and CDR2 are MNHEY and SMNVEV (reference sequence). Deletions cut 2 bases from V and 6 bases from J, with 16 bases between.

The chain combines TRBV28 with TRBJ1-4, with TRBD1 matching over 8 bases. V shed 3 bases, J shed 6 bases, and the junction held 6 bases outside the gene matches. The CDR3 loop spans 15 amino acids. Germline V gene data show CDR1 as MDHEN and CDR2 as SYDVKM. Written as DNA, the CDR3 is TGTGCCAGCAGTTTGGGCGCACAGGGGGATGAAAAACTGTTTTTT. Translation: CASSLGAQGDEKLFF. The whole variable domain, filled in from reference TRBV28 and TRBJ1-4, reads DVKVTQSSRYLVKRTGEKVFLECVQDMDHENMFWYRQDPGLGLRLIYFSYDVKMKEKGDIPEGYSVSREKKERFSLILESASTNQTSMYLCASSLGAQGDEKLFFGSGTQLSVL.

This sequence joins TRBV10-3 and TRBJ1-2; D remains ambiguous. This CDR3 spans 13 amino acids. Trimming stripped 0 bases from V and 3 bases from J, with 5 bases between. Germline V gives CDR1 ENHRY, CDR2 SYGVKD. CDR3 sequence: CAISESGDYGYTF. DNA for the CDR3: TGTGCCATCAGTGAGTCCGGAGACTATGGCTACACCTTC.

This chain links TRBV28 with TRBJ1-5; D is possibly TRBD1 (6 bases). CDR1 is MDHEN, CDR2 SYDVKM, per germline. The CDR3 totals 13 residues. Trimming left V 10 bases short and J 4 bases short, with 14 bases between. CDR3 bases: TGTGCCATCGAATCCAGGGGAAATCAGCCCCAGCATTTT. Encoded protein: CAIESRGNQPQHF.

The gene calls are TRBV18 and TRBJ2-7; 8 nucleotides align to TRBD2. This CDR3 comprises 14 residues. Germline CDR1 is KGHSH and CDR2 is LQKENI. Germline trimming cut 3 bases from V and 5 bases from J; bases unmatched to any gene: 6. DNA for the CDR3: TGTGCCAGCTCACCGCTGGGTAGCGGGGACGAGCAGTACTTC. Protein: CASSPLGSGDEQYF.

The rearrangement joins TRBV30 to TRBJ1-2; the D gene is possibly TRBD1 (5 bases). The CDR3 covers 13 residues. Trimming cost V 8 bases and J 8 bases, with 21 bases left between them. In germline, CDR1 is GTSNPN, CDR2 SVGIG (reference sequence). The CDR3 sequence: CAAIKGNGGGYTF. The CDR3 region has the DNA TGTGCCGCAATAAAGGGGAATGGAGGGGGCTACACCTTC.

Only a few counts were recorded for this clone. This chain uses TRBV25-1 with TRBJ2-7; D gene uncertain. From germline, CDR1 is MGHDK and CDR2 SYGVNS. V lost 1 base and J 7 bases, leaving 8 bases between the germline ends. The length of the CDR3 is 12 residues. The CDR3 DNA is TGTGCCAGCAGTGAATCGGTGCGAGAGCAGTACTTC. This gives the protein CASSESVREQYF.

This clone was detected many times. The CDR3 protein is CAWTPRGGAFGYTF. The DNA for the CDR3 is TGTGCCTGGACCCCTAGGGGGGGCGCTTTTGGCTACACCTTC. The genes are TRBV30 and TRBJ1-2; D perhaps matches TRBD1 (6 bases). Germline V gene lookup returns CDR1 GTSNPN and CDR2 SVGIG (reference sequence). V dropped 4 bases and J dropped 7 bases, with 19 bases sitting between them. The CDR3 totals 14 residues.

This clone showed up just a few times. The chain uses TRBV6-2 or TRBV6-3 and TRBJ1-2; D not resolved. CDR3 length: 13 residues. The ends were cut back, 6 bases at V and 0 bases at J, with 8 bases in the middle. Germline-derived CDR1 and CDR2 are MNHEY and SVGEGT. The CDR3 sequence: CASSREANYGYTF. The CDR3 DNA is TGTGCCAGCAGCCGGGAGGCTAACTATGGCTACACCTTC.

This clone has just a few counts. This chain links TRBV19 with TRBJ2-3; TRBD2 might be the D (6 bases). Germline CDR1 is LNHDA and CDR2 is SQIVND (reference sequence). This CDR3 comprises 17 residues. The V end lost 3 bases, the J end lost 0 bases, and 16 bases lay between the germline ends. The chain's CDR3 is CASSIRGSGASTDTQYF. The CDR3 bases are TGTGCCAGTAGTATCCGAGGTAGCGGAGCTAGCACAGATACGCAGTATTTT.

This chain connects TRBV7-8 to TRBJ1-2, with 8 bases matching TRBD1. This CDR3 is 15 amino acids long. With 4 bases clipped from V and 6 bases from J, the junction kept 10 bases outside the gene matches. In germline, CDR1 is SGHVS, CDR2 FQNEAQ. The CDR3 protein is CASSSREGTGHGYTF. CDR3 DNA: TGTGCCAGCAGCTCGCGAGAAGGGACAGGCCATGGCTACACCTTC.

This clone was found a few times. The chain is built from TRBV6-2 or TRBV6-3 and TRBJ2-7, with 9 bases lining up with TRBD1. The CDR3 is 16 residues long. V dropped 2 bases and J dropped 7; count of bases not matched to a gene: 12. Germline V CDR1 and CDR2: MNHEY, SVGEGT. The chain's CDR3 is CASSYDGQGIVGEQYF. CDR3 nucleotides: TGTGCCAGCAGTTACGATGGACAGGGGATTGTTGGAGAGCAGTACTTC.